These 17 T cell receptor beta chains originate from one sample sequenced in a study of blood T cell repertoires in COVID-19. Using immunoSEQ multiplex PCR, the repertoire was profiled, and TCRdb retains in-frame clones only, with some absent. The sample has 360,000 or so clones, approximately 89% seen once. Sequenced input: peripheral blood. These receptors came from a woman aged 55-70 years with COVID-19, enrolled during active disease.

J is TRBJ2-3 and V is TRBV2, with a possible D match to TRBD2 (5 bases). Trimming pared 7 bases from V and 3 bases from J, leaving 14 bases between. CDR3 length: 14 amino acids. Germline CDR1 is SNHLY and CDR2 is FYNNEI. CDR3 in amino acids: CASTRRGKTDTQYF. The CDR3 DNA reads as TGTGCCAGCACCCGTCGGGGAAAGACAGATACGCAGTATTTT. Based on the CDR3 plus reference TRBV2 and TRBJ2-3, the full variable domain is EPEVTQTPSHQVTQMGQEVILRCVPISNHLYFYWYRQILGQKVEFLVSFYNNEISEKSEIFDDQFSVERPDGSNFTLKIRSTKLEDSAMYFCASTRRGKTDTQYFGPGTRLTVL.

This sequence joins TRBV7-9 and TRBJ2-1; a weak D match, TRBD2 (7 bases). Germline loops: CDR1 SEHNR, CDR2 FQNEAQ (reference sequence). V lost 11 bases and J 6 bases, leaving 23 bases between the germline ends. The CDR3 covers 15 residues. The CDR3: CAGSPRGAISNEQFF. Here the CDR3 DNA reads TGTGCCGGATCCCCCCGGGGGGCGATTTCCAATGAGCAGTTCTTC.

The V gene is TRBV3-1 (or the pseudogene TRBV3-2), the J gene TRBJ1-2; D may be TRBD1 (5 bases). This CDR3 has 12 amino acids. Germline V gives CDR1 LGHDT, CDR2 YNNKEL (reference sequence). V dropped 3 bases and J dropped 8 bases, with 10 bases sitting between them. CDR3 in amino acids: CASSHPRGGYTF. Here the CDR3 DNA reads TGTGCCAGCAGCCACCCCCGGGGGGGCTACACCTTC.

The genes are TRBV6-5 and TRBJ1-1, with D maybe TRBD1 (5 bases). Trimming left V 5 bases short and J 1 base short, with 11 bases between. The germline V gene encodes CDR1 MNHEY and CDR2 SVGAGI. This CDR3 contains 14 residues. The chain's CDR3 is CASSTTGKNTEAFF. The CDR3 DNA is TGTGCCAGCAGTACCACAGGAAAGAACACTGAAGCTTTCTTT.

The genes are TRBV18 and TRBJ1-1; possibly TRBD1 for D (6 bases). V was pared by 0 bases and J by 10 bases, with 15 bases between. The CDR3 consists of 14 residues. Per germline, CDR1 KGHSH and CDR2 LQKENI. The CDR3 protein is CASSPPGAGLGAFF. CDR3 DNA sequence: TGTGCCAGCTCACCACCGGGGGCCGGTCTCGGAGCTTTCTTT. Variable domain in full (rest from reference TRBV18 and TRBJ1-1): NAGVMQNPRHLVRRRGQEARLRCSPMKGHSHVYWYRQLPEEGLKFMVYLQKENIIDESGMPKERFSAEFPKEGPSILRIQQVVRGDSAAYFCASSPPGAGLGAFFGQGTRLTVV.

CDR3 sequence (DNA): TGTGCCAGCAGCTTAGCACAGGGGGCGCGTGGCTACACCTTC. It is translated as CASSLAQGARGYTF. V usage is TRBV7-8 and J usage is TRBJ1-2, with TRBD1 identical over 9 bases. With V trimmed by 0 bases and J by 7 bases, 3 bases remained unmatched. The CDR3 totals 14 residues. The germline V gene has CDR1 SGHVS and CDR2 FQNEAQ.

The rearrangement uses TRBV9 and TRBJ2-2; the match to TRBD2 covers 13 bases. The CDR3 length is 18 residues. Trimming took 2 bases from V and 4 from J; bases not matched to a gene: 8. The germline gives CDR1 SGDLS, CDR2 YYNGEE. Here the CDR3 reads CASSVLLAGGPGTGELFF. CDR3 sequence (DNA): TGTGCCAGCAGCGTCTTACTAGCGGGGGGGCCGGGCACCGGGGAGCTGTTTTTT.

The sample holds one count of this clone. CDR3 amino acids: CASSVTTTNEKLFF. CDR3 DNA sequence: TGTGCCAGCAGTGTGACTACAACTAATGAAAAACTGTTTTTT. V is TRBV2 and J is TRBJ1-4; D is unresolved. Germline lookup yields CDR1 SNHLY and CDR2 FYNNEI. V shed 4 bases and J shed 0 bases, with 6 bases lying between them. The CDR3 spans 14 residues.

The CDR3 spells CASSQVMGPGELFF. CDR3 bases: TGTGCCAGCAGCCAAGTCATGGGGCCCGGGGAGCTGTTTTTT. This chain joins TRBV14 and TRBJ2-2; TRBD1 is a possible D gene (5 bases). Germline V CDR1 and CDR2: SGHDN, FVKESK. V gave up 1 base and J gave up 6 bases, with 9 bases separating them. The CDR3 has 14 amino acids.

J is TRBJ1-5 and V is TRBV6-5; D might be TRBD1 (5 bases). V lost 8 bases and J 3 bases, leaving 11 bases between the germline ends. The CDR3 consists of 13 residues. Germline CDR1 reads MNHEY; CDR2 reads SVGAGI. CDR3 region: CASHDSLNQPQHF. As DNA, the CDR3 is TGTGCCAGCCACGACAGCCTCAATCAGCCCCAGCATTTT.

J is TRBJ1-2 and V is TRBV7-6; a weak D match, TRBD1 (5 bases). Trimming left V 5 bases short and J 1 base short, with 17 bases between. This CDR3 spans 16 amino acids. The germline gives CDR1 SGHVS, CDR2 FNYEAQ. The CDR3 region is CASSPSTGAFNYGYTF. DNA of the CDR3: TGTGCCAGCAGCCCAAGCACAGGTGCCTTTAACTATGGCTACACCTTC.

The V gene is TRBV6-2 or TRBV6-3, the J gene TRBJ2-2; D gene uncertain. The CDR3 has 14 amino acids. V was trimmed by 4 bases and J by 2 bases, leaving 8 bases between them. The germline V gene has CDR1 MNHEY and CDR2 SVGEGT. The CDR3: CASSSVLNTGELFF. The CDR3 nucleotides read TGTGCCAGCAGTTCGGTCTTAAACACCGGGGAGCTGTTTTTT.

The chain combines TRBV11-3 with TRBJ1-6, with D possibly matching TRBD1 (6 bases). This CDR3 is 18 amino acids long. V was trimmed by 3 bases and J by 7 bases, leaving 22 bases between them. Germline CDR1 SGHNT, CDR2 YENEEA. As DNA, the CDR3 is TGTGCCAGCAGCTTTCACACGGACAGTTCTAGGGGCAATTCACCCCTCCACTTT. Translation: CASSFHTDSSRGNSPLHF.

This clone was seen a single time. V gene TRBV6-1 combines with J gene TRBJ1-1; D possibly corresponds to TRBD1 (5 bases). The CDR3 contains 14 residues. Germline CDR1 reads MNHNS; CDR2 reads SASEGT. Trimming pared 3 bases from V and 2 bases from J, leaving 10 bases between. CDR3 sequence: CASSEGLLNTEAFF. The CDR3 nucleotides read TGTGCCAGCAGTGAGGGACTACTAAACACTGAAGCTTTCTTT.

The V gene is TRBV7-9, the J gene TRBJ1-1; TRBD1 matches at 9 bases. Germline values: CDR1 SEHNR, CDR2 FQNEAQ (reference sequence). V shed 2 bases, J shed 1 base, and the junction held 2 bases outside the gene matches. CDR3 length: 15 amino acids. The CDR3 protein is CASSLLTGGNTEAFF. The CDR3 DNA reads as TGTGCCAGCAGCTTACTGACAGGGGGGAACACTGAAGCTTTCTTT.

This chain uses TRBV6-4 with TRBJ1-5, with D unclear. The V gene lost 5 bases and the J gene lost 3 bases, with 8 bases spanning the gap. The CDR3 length is 13 residues. Germline-derived CDR1 and CDR2 are MRHNA and SNTAGT. The CDR3 spells CASSPDYNQPQHF. For the CDR3, the DNA is TGTGCCAGCAGTCCGGACTACAATCAGCCCCAGCATTTT.

The chain carries TRBV6-6 and TRBJ1-5, with a possible D match to TRBD1 (5 bases). Germline lookup yields CDR1 MNHNY and CDR2 SVGAGI (reference sequence). This CDR3 is 13 amino acids long. The V end was cut by 6 bases, the J end by 0 bases, with 6 bases between. The CDR3 loop reads CASRTDSNQPQHF. CDR3 nucleotide sequence: TGTGCCAGCAGGACAGATAGCAATCAGCCCCAGCATTTT.